These T cell receptor beta chains were read from a single sample in a study of blood T cells in healthy people across ages. MiXCR, run by TCRdb on the 5' RACE reads, gives a single entry per CDR3 protein. The sample contains 600,000 to 850,000 distinct CDR3 sequences, about 40% of which appear only once. Sequenced sample: blood. These receptors were collected from a woman in her fifties or sixties in good health. Both conserved end residues are part of each CDR3. The order of the fields is D gene, V gene, J gene, CDR3 length, clone size, CDR3 DNA, CDR3 protein. D genes are given only for firm matches. Where a row states a size, it is once, few, many or the class of an expanded clone; other rows omit it.

TRBD2,TRBV9,TRBJ2-3,14,.,TGTGCCAGCAGCCCGGGACTAGCTTTTGATGCGCAGTATTTT,CASSPGLAFDAQYF
.,TRBV7-9,TRBJ1-5,14,.,TGTGCCAGCAGCCCAGGGTACAGCAATCAGCTCCAGCATTTT,CASSPGYSNQLQHF
.,TRBV5-4,TRBJ2-5,17,.,TGTGCCAGCAGCCCGAAACAAGGACAGAATCCTCAAGAGACCCAGTACTTC,CASSPKQGQNPQETQYF
TRBD1,TRBV12-3/TRBV12-4,TRBJ1-1,14,.,TGTGCCAGCAGTGTTAGTACAGGGGTCACTGAAGCTTTCTTT,CASSVSTGVTEAFF
.,TRBV5-1,TRBJ1-1,15,.,TGCGCCAGCATCCTTACCGTCCTAGGGAGCACTGAAGCTTTCTTT,CASILTVLGSTEAFF
TRBD2,TRBV20-1,TRBJ2-7,14,.,TGCAGTGCTAACGGGGCTAGCGGGATGCTCGAGCAGTACTTC,CSANGASGMLEQYF
.,TRBV4-2,TRBJ2-3,12,many,TGTGCCAGCAGCCAAGAGTCAGATACGCAGTATTTT,CASSQESDTQYF
.,TRBV3-1,TRBJ2-7,14,few,TGTGCCAGCAGCCAAGGGGGAGACCCCTACGAGCAGTACTTC,CASSQGGDPYEQYF
.,TRBV7-8,TRBJ2-7,13,.,TGTGCCAGCAGCTTAGCGATCCTGTACGAGCAGTACTTC,CASSLAILYEQYF
.,TRBV5-6,TRBJ1-2,11,.,TGTGCCAGCAGTATCGACGACGGCTACACCTTC,CASSIDDGYTF
.,TRBV5-6,TRBJ2-7,15,.,TGTGCCAGCAGCTTCCCGGGACGGACGGTCTACGAGCAGTACTTC,CASSFPGRTVYEQYF
TRBD2,TRBV29-1,TRBJ2-4,11,.,TGCAGCATCGTAAGCGGGGGGGAGCAGTACTTC,CSIVSGGEQYF
TRBD2,TRBV4-2,TRBJ2-5,16,.,TGTGCCAGCAGCTCTAGCGGGGGGGGGACTTGGGAGACCCAGTACTTC,CASSSSGGGTWETQYF
TRBD1,TRBV5-1,TRBJ2-3,17,.,TGCGCCAGCAGCTTGGCCCGGGACAGGGCCAACACAGATACGCAGTATTTT,CASSLARDRANTDTQYF
.,TRBV5-1,TRBJ2-2,18,.,TGCGCCAGCAGCTTGGCCTCGCAGCCGGCCTCAAACACCGGGGAGCTGTTTTTT,CASSLASQPASNTGELFF
.,TRBV29-1,TRBJ1-1,16,.,TGCAGCGTTGAAGTATGGAAAGGGGGAATGAACACTGAAGCTTTCTTT,CSVEVWKGGMNTEAFF
.,TRBV20-1,TRBJ2-7,17,many,TGCAGTGCTAGAGATCGCGCAATCCCTAGGACCCCCTACGAGCAGTACTTC,CSARDRAIPRTPYEQYF
TRBD2,TRBV28,TRBJ2-7,15,few,TGTGCCAGCAGTTCCGAGCGGGAGGCAACCTACGAGCAGTACTTC,CASSSEREATYEQYF
TRBD2,TRBV4-3,TRBJ2-5,17,once,TGCGCCAGCAGCCAAGATATAACTAGCGGGGCTCACAATGAGCGGTACTTC,CASSQDITSGAHNERYF
TRBD2,TRBV19,TRBJ2-3,15,.,TGTGCCAGTAGTCCGGCGGGGGGGTGCGCAGATACGCAGTATTTT,CASSPAGGCADTQYF
TRBD2,TRBV6-2/TRBV6-3,TRBJ2-1,17,few,TGTGCCAGCAGTTACACTCTTGGGACTAGCGGAGTCGATGAGCAGTTCTTC,CASSYTLGTSGVDEQFF
.,TRBV6-5,TRBJ1-2,15,.,TGTGCCAGCAGTCCTGTGGCAGGGAGTGGCTATGGCTACACCTTC,CASSPVAGSGYGYTF
TRBD2,TRBV5-1,TRBJ2-5,15,few,TGCGCCAGCAGCCCGGGACTAGGGTACCAAGAGACCCAGTACTTC,CASSPGLGYQETQYF
.,TRBV12-3/TRBV12-4,TRBJ2-3,14,.,TGTGCCAGCAGCATCCCTACTTCGGGAGATACGCAGTATTTT,CASSIPTSGDTQYF
TRBD2,TRBV12-3/TRBV12-4,TRBJ2-5,14,once,TGTGCCAGCAGTCCTAACGGGGGGCAAGAGACCCAGTACTTC,CASSPNGGQETQYF
TRBD2,TRBV14,TRBJ2-7,16,.,TGTGCCAGCAGCCTTTCGGTTGGGACTAGCGGCTGCGAGCAGTACTTC,CASSLSVGTSGCEQYF
TRBD2,TRBV7-3,TRBJ2-1,16,few,TGTGCCAGCAGCTCGCGGACTAGCGGGAGGGTAGGTGAGCAGTTCTTC,CASSSRTSGRVGEQFF
.,TRBV7-9,TRBJ1-4,15,.,TGTGCCAGCAGCTTAGCGAAAGGGGCTGGTGAAAAACTGTTTTTT,CASSLAKGAGEKLFF
.,TRBV7-2,TRBJ1-5,15,.,.,CASSILGRGLQPQHF
TRBD2,TRBV20-1,TRBJ2-1,17,few,TGCAGTGCTCCCGGGAGGACTAGCGGGGTATCCTACAATGAGCAGTTCTTC,CSAPGRTSGVSYNEQFF
TRBD1,TRBV5-4,TRBJ2-7,14,.,TGTGCCAGCAGCCAGAAGACAGGGACGTACGAGCAGTACTTC,CASSQKTGTYEQYF
TRBD1,TRBV12-5,TRBJ2-5,16,few,TGTGCTAGTGCCCCTAGGGACAGGGGCCATCAAGAGACCCAGTACTTC,CASAPRDRGHQETQYF
.,TRBV4-2,TRBJ2-7,17,once,TGTGCCAGCAGCCAAGAACTAGGAATCGGGACCTACAATGAGCAGTACTTC,CASSQELGIGTYNEQYF
TRBD2,TRBV5-1,TRBJ2-1,16,few,TGCGCCAGCAGCTTGGAACCGGGACTAGAGGGCAATGAGCAGTTCTTC,CASSLEPGLEGNEQFF
.,TRBV6-5,TRBJ2-7,14,few,TGTGCCAGCAGTTACGAGGTCACCTACAATGAGCAGTACTTC,CASSYEVTYNEQYF
.,TRBV7-7,TRBJ2-7,13,many,TGTGCTAGCAGCTTAGGACCCAGACACGAGCAGTACTTC,CASSLGPRHEQYF
TRBD2,TRBV6-5,TRBJ2-7,13,.,TGTGCCAGCAGTCGACTAGCGTCCAATGAGCAGTACTTC,CASSRLASNEQYF
.,TRBV2,TRBJ1-1,16,.,TGTGCCAGCAGTGGCGGGGGCCCCCTGCGGAACACTGAAGCTTTCTTT,CASSGGGPLRNTEAFF
.,TRBV21-1,TRBJ1-2,14,.,TGTGCCAGCAGCCATTCACCCTGTTGGTATGGCTACACCTTC,CASSHSPCWYGYTF
TRBD2,TRBV14,TRBJ2-5,13,.,TGTGCCAGCAGCCAAGCGACTAGCCATGGCCAGTACTTC,CASSQATSHGQYF
.,TRBV12-3/TRBV12-4,TRBJ1-4,15,.,TGTGCCAGCAGTTCGACGGGAGGGTTAAATGAAAAACTGTTTTTT,CASSSTGGLNEKLFF
TRBD2,TRBV11-2,TRBJ2-4,18,many,TGTGCCAGCAGCCCCGCGGGACTAGCGGGGGGAGGAGGCAACATTCAGTACTTC,CASSPAGLAGGGGNIQYF
.,TRBV9,TRBJ1-2,13,.,TGTGCCAGCAGCGGAGAGGGGTCTGGTGGCTACACCTTC,CASSGEGSGGYTF
.,TRBV9,TRBJ2-5,16,many,TGTGCCAGCAAGCCTCATGCGCAGTCGGGGAAAGAGACCCAGTACTTC,CASKPHAQSGKETQYF
TRBD2,TRBV20-1,TRBJ2-1,13,few,TGCAGTGCCCTGGGACTAGCGGGATTTGAGCAGTTCTTC,CSALGLAGFEQFF